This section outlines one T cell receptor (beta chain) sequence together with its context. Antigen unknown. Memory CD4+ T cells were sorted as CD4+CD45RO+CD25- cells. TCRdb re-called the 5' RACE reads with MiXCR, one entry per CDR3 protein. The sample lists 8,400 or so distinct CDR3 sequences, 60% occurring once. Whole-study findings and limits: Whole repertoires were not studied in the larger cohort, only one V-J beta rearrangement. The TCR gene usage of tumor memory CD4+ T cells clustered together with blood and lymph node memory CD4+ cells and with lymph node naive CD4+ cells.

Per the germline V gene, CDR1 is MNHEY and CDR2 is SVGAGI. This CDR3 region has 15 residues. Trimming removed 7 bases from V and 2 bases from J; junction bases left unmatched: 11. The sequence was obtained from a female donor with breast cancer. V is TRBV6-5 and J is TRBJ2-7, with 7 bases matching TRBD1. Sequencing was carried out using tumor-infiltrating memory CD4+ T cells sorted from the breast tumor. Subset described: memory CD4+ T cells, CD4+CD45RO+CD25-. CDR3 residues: CASTKRQGGTYEQYF. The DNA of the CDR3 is TGTGCCAGCACAAAACGACAGGGTGGGACCTACGAGCAGTACTTC.